This T cell receptor (beta chain) was captured in a study of OX40 agonist ivuxolimab in advanced cancers. The V gene lost 5 bases and the J gene lost 10 bases, with 23 bases spanning the gap. CDR3 length: 14 residues. The germline V gene has CDR1 SQVTM and CDR2 ANQGSEA. Using immunoSEQ multiplex PCR, the repertoire was profiled, and TCRdb retains in-frame clones only, with some absent. The sample records 70,000 or so clones, approximately 90% being singletons. This clonotype originated in an adult with an advanced solid tumor such as melanoma, head and neck, liver or kidney cancer. Specimen: CD4+ or CD8+ T cells sorted from blood, collected in a trial of the OX40 agonist ivuxolimab. The rearrangement links TRBV29-1 to TRBJ1-1; possible D gene TRBD1, 5 bases. This CDR3 is CSVRQTLSGGAAFF. In DNA, the CDR3 is TGCAGCGTTAGACAGACCCTCTCGGGCGGGGCAGCTTTCTTT.